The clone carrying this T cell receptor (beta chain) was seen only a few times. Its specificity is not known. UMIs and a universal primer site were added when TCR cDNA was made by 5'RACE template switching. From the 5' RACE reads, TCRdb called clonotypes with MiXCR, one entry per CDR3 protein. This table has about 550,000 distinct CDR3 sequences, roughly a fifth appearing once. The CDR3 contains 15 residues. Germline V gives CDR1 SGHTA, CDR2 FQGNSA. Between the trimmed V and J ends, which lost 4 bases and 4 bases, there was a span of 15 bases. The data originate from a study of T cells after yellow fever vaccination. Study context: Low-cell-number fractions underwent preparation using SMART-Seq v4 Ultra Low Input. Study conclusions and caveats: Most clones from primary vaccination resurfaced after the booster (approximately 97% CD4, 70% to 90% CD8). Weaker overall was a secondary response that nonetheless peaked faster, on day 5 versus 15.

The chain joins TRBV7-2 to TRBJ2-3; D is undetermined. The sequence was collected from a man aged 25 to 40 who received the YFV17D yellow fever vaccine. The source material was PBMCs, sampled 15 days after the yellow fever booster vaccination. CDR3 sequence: CASSSPGSQADTQYF. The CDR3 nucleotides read TGTGCCAGCAGCTCCCCCGGGTCCCAGGCAGATACGCAGTATTTT.